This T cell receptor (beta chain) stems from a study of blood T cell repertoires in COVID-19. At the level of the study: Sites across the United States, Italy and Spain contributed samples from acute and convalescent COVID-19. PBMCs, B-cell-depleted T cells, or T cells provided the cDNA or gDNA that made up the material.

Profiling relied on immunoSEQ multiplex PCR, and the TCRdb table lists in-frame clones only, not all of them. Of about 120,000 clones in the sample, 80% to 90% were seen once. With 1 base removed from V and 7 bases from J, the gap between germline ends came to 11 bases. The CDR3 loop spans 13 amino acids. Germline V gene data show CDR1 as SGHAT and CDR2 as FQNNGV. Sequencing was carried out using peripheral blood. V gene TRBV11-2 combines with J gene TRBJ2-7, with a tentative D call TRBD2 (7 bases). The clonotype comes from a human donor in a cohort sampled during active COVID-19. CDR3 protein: CASSLGGGREQYF. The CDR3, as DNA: TGTGCCAGCAGCTTAGGGGGGGGCCGGGAGCAGTACTTC.